A single sample is the source of the 29 T cell receptor beta chains below, sequenced in a study of PD-1 blockade in mismatch repair-deficient tumors. The table came from immunoSEQ multiplex PCR; TCRdb's copy has only in-frame clones and leaves some out. The data show around 40,000 clones, with roughly 83% seen just once and approximately 1.1% held by the top ten. Sample: PBMCs, taken around 40 weeks after starting pembrolizumab. These receptor sequences come from an adult with mismatch repair-deficient cancer.

The chain couples TRBV7-2 to TRBJ1-2; no clear D. Deletions cut 2 bases from V and 4 bases from J, with 14 bases between. Germline assignment: CDR1 SGHTA and CDR2 FQGNSA. The CDR3 has 15 amino acids. CDR3 loop: CASSLSGEPFYGYTF. The CDR3 DNA reads TGTGCCAGCAGCTTAAGCGGGGAGCCTTTCTATGGCTACACCTTC.

This chain joins TRBV7-8 and TRBJ1-5, with D tentatively TRBD1 (6 bases). The germline gives CDR1 SGHVS, CDR2 FQNEAQ. The length of the CDR3 is 15 residues. Deletions cut 0 bases from V and 4 bases from J, with 10 bases between. The CDR3 protein is CASSLALTGNQPQHF. CDR3 nucleotides: TGTGCCAGCAGCTTAGCGCTTACAGGGAATCAGCCCCAGCATTTT.

The rearrangement uses TRBV2 and TRBJ1-4, with no clear D. This CDR3 is built from 13 residues. Germline assignment: CDR1 SNHLY and CDR2 FYNNEI. V was cut by 7 bases and J by 7 bases, with 13 bases left in between. Here the CDR3 DNA reads TGTGCCAGCACCAGGCTACAGACTGAAAAACTGTTTTTT. This encodes CASTRLQTEKLFF.

In nucleotides, the CDR3 is TGTGCCAGCAGCCACCCCGGGACTAGCGGGAGGTATGAGCAGTTCTTC. It codes for CASSHPGTSGRYEQFF. The chain is built from TRBV5-4 and TRBJ2-1, with 15 positions matching TRBD2. CDR1 is SGHNT and CDR2 is YYREEE in the germline V gene (reference sequence). After removal of 4 bases from V and 8 bases from J, the junction contained 7 bases not matched to a gene. This CDR3 has 16 residues.

The rearrangement uses TRBV9 and TRBJ2-3; TRBD2 matches 7 bases. In germline, CDR1 is SGDLS, CDR2 YYNGEE. J lost 3 bases, V lost 0 bases, and 1 base had no gene match. CDR3 size: 14 residues. DNA of the CDR3: TGTGCCAGCAGCGTAGCGCGGGAGACAGATACGCAGTATTTT. Translating it yields CASSVARETDTQYF.

The V and J genes are TRBV7-6 and TRBJ2-5; 11 bases map to TRBD2. The CDR3 spans 16 residues. V trimming: 2 bases; J trimming: 4 bases; junction bases outside the gene matches: 6. In germline, CDR1 is SGHVS, CDR2 FNYEAQ. The CDR3 loop reads CASSLIVAGGSETQYF. The CDR3, as DNA: TGTGCCAGCAGCTTAATAGTAGCGGGAGGGTCAGAGACCCAGTACTTC.

This chain joins TRBV30 and TRBJ1-3; 10 positions agree with TRBD1. Germline lookup yields CDR1 GTSNPN and CDR2 SVGIG (reference sequence). V lost 4 bases to trimming and J lost 6 bases; unmatched junction nucleotides: 6. The CDR3 extends over 14 amino acids. The CDR3 DNA reads as TGTGCCTGGATCGACAGGGGGCGTGTAAACACCATATATTTT. Translation: CAWIDRGRVNTIYF.

The CDR3 DNA reads as TGTGCCACCCTGAGGGGACTAGCGGGAAAATCCTACGAGCAGTACTTC. It specifies CATLRGLAGKSYEQYF. The V gene is TRBV28, the J gene TRBJ2-5, with 13 bases identical to TRBD2. The J call may be mistaken, given a closer DNA end match to TRBJ2-7. The CDR3 covers 16 residues. CDR1 MDHEN and CDR2 SYDVKM come from the germline V gene.

This clone was seen only once. The chain employs TRBV19 and TRBJ1-5, with D perhaps TRBD1 (5 bases). The CDR3 sequence is 15 residues long. The V end was cut by 4 bases, the J end by 0 bases, with 10 bases between. Germline V gives CDR1 LNHDA, CDR2 SQIVND (reference sequence). CDR3: CASSKGANSNQPQHF. CDR3 DNA sequence: TGTGCCAGTAGTAAAGGGGCTAATAGCAATCAGCCCCAGCATTTT.

The rearrangement links TRBV11-3 to TRBJ2-3; no clear D gene. V lost 3 bases, J lost 6 bases, and 4 bases lay in between. Germline assignment: CDR1 SGHNT and CDR2 YENEEA. CDR3 length: 11 residues. CDR3 residues: CASSFEDTQYF. The CDR3 bases are TGTGCCAGCAGCTTTGAGGATACGCAGTATTTT.

This chain's CDR3 is CASSFGGQPQHF. CDR3 bases: TGTGCCAGCAGCTTCGGGGGTCAGCCCCAGCATTTT. V gene TRBV28 combines with J gene TRBJ1-5, with D perhaps TRBD1 (5 bases). Trimming left V 6 bases short and J 6 bases short, with 9 bases between. This CDR3 is built from 12 residues. The germline gives CDR1 MDHEN, CDR2 SYDVKM. Combining the CDR3 with reference TRBV28 and TRBJ1-5 gives the whole variable domain DVKVTQSSRYLVKRTGEKVFLECVQDMDHENMFWYRQDPGLGLRLIYFSYDVKMKEKGDIPEGYSVSREKKERFSLILESASTNQTSMYLCASSFGGQPQHFGDGTRLSIL.

V is TRBV30 and J is TRBJ2-7; D call uncertain. The CDR3 length is 12 residues. Deletions cut 0 bases from V and 6 bases from J, with 9 bases between. CDR1 and CDR2 from the germline V gene are GTSNPN and SVGIG (reference sequence). The CDR3 region has the DNA TGTGCCTGGAGTGTAAGAAGCATCGAGCAGTACTTC. This gives the protein CAWSVRSIEQYF.

The V gene is TRBV20-1, the J gene TRBJ1-1; D gene uncertain. V was clipped by 7 bases and J by 2 bases, with 8 bases between them. This CDR3 is built from 11 residues. Germline-derived CDR1 and CDR2 are DFQATT and SNEGSKA (reference sequence). This CDR3 is CSVKINTEAFF. CDR3 sequence (DNA): TGCAGTGTCAAAATTAACACTGAAGCTTTCTTT.

This clone turned up a few times. The V call is TRBV19, the J call TRBJ1-2, with D possibly matching TRBD1 (5 bases). This CDR3 comprises 14 residues. CDR1 is LNHDA and CDR2 is SQIVND in the germline V gene (reference sequence). Trimming took 5 bases from V and 12 from J, leaving 22 bases between them. The DNA of the CDR3 is TGTGCCAGTAGTCCCCGGGGGACGATCCAAACCCACACCTTC. Translated, it gives CASSPRGTIQTHTF.

V usage is TRBV29-1 and J usage is TRBJ2-5, with D unresolved. The CDR3 is 12 amino acids. The ends were cut back, 7 bases at V and 1 base at J, with 10 bases in the middle. In germline, CDR1 is SQVTM, CDR2 ANQGSEA. The CDR3 nucleotides are TGCAGCGGGAGACTGGCCCAAGAGACCCAGTACTTC. This gives the protein CSGRLAQETQYF.

The rearrangement joins TRBV5-1 to TRBJ2-1, with unresolved D. Germline V gene lookup returns CDR1 SGHRS and CDR2 YFSETQ. With 1 base removed from V and 0 bases from J, the gap between germline ends came to 8 bases. The CDR3 length is 15 residues. In DNA, the CDR3 is TGCGCCAGCAGCTTGTTTTCTAGCTCCTACAATGAGCAGTTCTTC. Translation: CASSLFSSSYNEQFF.

The chain combines TRBV7-3 with TRBJ2-2, with TRBD1 matching over 8 bases. V was clipped by 1 base and J by 7 bases; unmatched bases: 5. The CDR3 sequence is 15 residues long. Germline V lookup: CDR1 SGHTA, CDR2 FQGTGA. CDR3 in amino acids: CASSLIAGGRGELFF. The CDR3 DNA reads as TGTGCCAGCAGCTTAATAGCAGGGGGCCGCGGGGAGCTGTTTTTT. The full variable domain, in which reference TRBV7-3 and TRBJ2-2 provide the parts outside the CDR3, is GAGVSQTPSNKVTEKGKYVELRCDPISGHTALYWYRQSLGQGPEFLIYFQGTGAADDSGLPNDRFFAVRPEGSVSTLKIQRTERGDSAVYLCASSLIAGGRGELFFGEGSRLTVL.

Remarks on this clone: It is likely a read error, because the conserved phenylalanine at the end of the CDR3 is missing. No DNA is shown, since the ends of the CDR3 on it are uncertain; the CDR3 is the one TCRdb lists. The chain is built from TRBV28 and TRBJ1-2; the table's D call TRBD1 went unverified against the DNA. Germline-derived CDR1 and CDR2 are MDHEN and SYDVKM. With termini counted, the CDR3 has 13 amino acids. The CDR3 is CASSFLGPADHSL.

The genes are TRBV7-9 and TRBJ2-1; TRBD2 might be the D (7 bases). Trimming took 0 bases from V and 0 from J, leaving 12 bases between them. CDR1 is SEHNR and CDR2 is FQNEAQ in the germline V gene (reference sequence). CDR3 size: 17 residues. The CDR3 bases are TGTGCCAGCAGCTTAGCGGGGGGGGCGAGCTCCTACAATGAGCAGTTCTTC. Translating it yields CASSLAGGASSYNEQFF.

For this clone: This sample also contains other DNA sequences that code for the same CDR3. J is TRBJ2-7 and V is TRBV5-1; D ambiguous. Trimming cost V 5 bases and J 2 bases, with 23 bases left between them. CDR1 is SGHRS and CDR2 is YFSETQ in the germline V gene. CDR3 size: 17 residues. CDR3 loop: CASRPLLRSRAPYEQYF. In DNA, the CDR3 is TGCGCCAGCAGACCCTTACTCCGATCACGAGCCCCCTACGAGCAGTACTTC. The variable domain in full, with the rest retrieved from reference TRBV5-1 and TRBJ2-7, is KAGVTQTPRYLIKTRGQQVTLSCSPISGHRSVSWYQQTPGQGLQFLFEYFSETQRNKGNFPGRFSGRQFSNSRSEMNVSTLELGDSALYLCASRPLLRSRAPYEQYFGPGTRLTVT.

The chain employs TRBV11-2 and TRBJ2-1; perhaps TRBD1 as D (5 bases). From germline, CDR1 is SGHAT and CDR2 FQNNGV. The CDR3 is 11 amino acids. The ends were cut back, 8 bases at V and 4 bases at J, with 6 bases in the middle. CDR3 coding DNA: TGTGCCAGCTCAGGGTACAATGAGCAGTTCTTC. Translated: CASSGYNEQFF.

V usage is TRBV28 and J usage is TRBJ2-7; D gene uncertain. CDR1 is MDHEN, CDR2 SYDVKM, per germline. Trimming left V 2 bases short and J 7 bases short, with 12 bases between. The CDR3 length is 13 residues. CDR3 nucleotides: TGTGCCAGCAGTTTACGCGTCTCGTGGGAGCAGTACTTC. Translated, it gives CASSLRVSWEQYF.

The V gene is TRBV15, the J gene TRBJ1-2; D unclear. The CDR3 has 15 residues. V shed 0 bases and J shed 2 bases, with 10 bases lying between them. Looked up from germline, CDR1 is LNHNV and CDR2 is YYDKDF (reference sequence). The CDR3 nucleotides read TGTGCCACCAGCAGAGATCGTGGAGGAAACTATGGCTACACCTTC. This encodes CATSRDRGGNYGYTF. The complete variable domain, with remaining parts taken from reference TRBV15 and TRBJ1-2, reads DAMVIQNPRYQVTQFGKPVTLSCSQTLNHNVMYWYQQKSSQAPKLLFHYYDKDFNNEADTPDNFQSRRPNTSFCFLDIRSPGLGDTAMYLCATSRDRGGNYGYTFGSGTRLTVV.

Here the CDR3 reads CASSVSGKMDEQFF. The CDR3 coding sequence is TGTGCCAGCAGCGTTAGCGGGAAGATGGATGAGCAGTTCTTC. V usage is TRBV9 and J usage is TRBJ2-1; 8 bases align to TRBD2. Germline V gene data show CDR1 as SGDLS and CDR2 as YYNGEE. The CDR3 is 14 amino acids. Unmatched junction bases numbered 6, after V lost 2 bases and J lost 8 bases. The complete variable domain, with remaining parts taken from reference TRBV9 and TRBJ2-1, reads DSGVTQTPKHLITATGQRVTLRCSPRSGDLSVYWYQQSLDQGLQFLIQYYNGEERAKGNILERFSAQQFPDLHSELNLSSLELGDSALYFCASSVSGKMDEQFFGPGTRLTVL.

The chain carries TRBV2 and TRBJ2-4, with 8 bases matching TRBD1. CDR1 is SNHLY and CDR2 is FYNNEI in the germline V gene. The CDR3 spans 12 residues. The V and J ends lost 8 bases and 8 bases, in that order; junction bases with no gene match: 5. Here the CDR3 reads CASRDRSDIQYF. The CDR3 DNA reads TGTGCCAGCCGGGACAGGTCGGACATTCAGTACTTC.

V gene TRBV11-2 combines with J gene TRBJ1-2; 8 bases agree with TRBD1. Germline CDR1 and CDR2: SGHAT and FQNNGV. Trimming removed 3 bases from V and 4 bases from J; junction bases left unmatched: 1. There are 13 residues in the CDR3. CDR3 sequence: CASSLGQAYGYTF. The CDR3 bases are TGTGCCAGCAGCTTGGGACAGGCCTATGGCTACACCTTC.

V gene TRBV4-2 combines with J gene TRBJ1-2; D gene ambiguous. Germline V CDR1 and CDR2: LGHNA, YNFKEQ. V was cut by 4 bases and J by 2 bases, with 14 bases left in between. The CDR3 contains 15 residues. The CDR3 region is CASSPGSARNYGYTF. The DNA for the CDR3 is TGTGCCAGCAGCCCCGGGTCGGCAAGGAACTATGGCTACACCTTC.

The chain recombines TRBV27 with TRBJ2-7; 9 nucleotides align to TRBD1. V lost 2 bases and J lost 0; bases outside the gene matches: 5. CDR1 and CDR2 (germline): MNHEY, SMNVEV (reference sequence). The CDR3 totals 16 residues. CDR3 amino acids: CASSLVGTGPSYEQYF. CDR3 bases: TGTGCCAGCAGTTTAGTGGGGACAGGGCCCTCCTACGAGCAGTACTTC.

The chain links TRBV11-3 to TRBJ2-7; TRBD2 is a possible D gene (6 bases). CDR1 SGHNT and CDR2 YENEEA come from the germline V gene. CDR3 length equals 15 residues. V gave up 3 bases and J gave up 4 bases, with 16 bases separating them. Here the CDR3 DNA reads TGTGCCAGCAGCTTGGCCGGGACTCCAGAGTACGAGCAGTACTTC. Amino acids: CASSLAGTPEYEQYF. Combining the CDR3 with reference TRBV11-3 and TRBJ2-7 gives the whole variable domain EAGVVQSPRYKIIEKKQPVAFWCNPISGHNTLYWYLQNLGQGPELLIRYENEEAVDDSQLPKDRFSAERLKGVDSTLKIQPAELGDSAVYLCASSLAGTPEYEQYFGPGTRLTVT.